Listed below are T cell receptor beta chains from one sample, sequenced in a study of blood T cells in healthy people across ages. TCRdb redid the calling of the 5' RACE reads with MiXCR, one entry per CDR3 protein. The repertoire has 750,000 to 850,000 distinct CDR3 sequences, about 25% of them found once; the top ten carry more than 3%. These data were also filed under a second study, of T cells of mothers and their children.

The specimen sequenced was blood. Receptor source: a boy younger than 18 in good health. The CDR3 runs from the conserved cysteine through the conserved F or W. D genes are given only for firm matches. A row's size may be missing; if present it is once, few, many or a size class.

V gene	clone size	J gene	D gene	CDR3 DNA	CDR3 protein
TRBV5-1	.	TRBJ2-3	TRBD1	TGCGCCAGCAATTTCCTGGACAGGGGCACAGATACGCAGTATTTT	CASNFLDRGTDTQYF
TRBV7-9	.	TRBJ1-1	TRBD1	TGTGCCAGCAGCACCCGGACAGGGGGCGATGAAGCTTTCTTT	CASSTRTGGDEAFF
TRBV7-2	many	TRBJ2-3	.	TGTGCCAGCAGCATCCAGGGGGGGAAGGCAGATACGCAGTATTTT	CASSIQGGKADTQYF
TRBV10-3	few	TRBJ2-4	.	TGTGCCATCAGTGACGTGGGAACCAAAAACATTCAGTACTTC	CAISDVGTKNIQYF
TRBV5-1	few	TRBJ2-3	.	TGCGCCAGCAGCTTGGCCGACAGCTACACAGATACGCAGTATTTT	CASSLADSYTDTQYF
TRBV2	once	TRBJ2-7	.	TGTGCCACCAGGAAGGGTATCTCCTACGAGCAGTACTTC	CATRKGISYEQYF
TRBV7-2	.	TRBJ2-7	.	TGTGCCAGCAGCTCGGGACTCCTACCCTACGAGCAGTACTTC	CASSSGLLPYEQYF
TRBV3-1	.	TRBJ2-5	.	TGTGCCAGCAGCCAACTACAGCGGGAGACCCAGTACTTC	CASSQLQRETQYF
TRBV24-1	.	TRBJ2-3	.	TGTGCCACCAGGGGGGGAGTGGGGTCAGGAGATACGCAGTATTTT	CATRGGVGSGDTQYF
TRBV20-1	.	TRBJ2-1	.	TGCAGTGCTAGAAGTAGCTACGAGCAGTTCTTC	CSARSSYEQFF
TRBV20-1	few	TRBJ2-5	.	TGCAGTGCTAGCCGGCTAGCCGTGGAGACCCAGTACTTC	CSASRLAVETQYF
TRBV9	.	TRBJ2-5	TRBD1	TGTGCCAGCAACAGGGGGGAAGAGACCCAGTACTTC	CASNRGEETQYF
TRBV10-3	.	TRBJ2-7	TRBD2	TGTGCCATCAGTGACCCGTTAGCGGGAGCCACCTACGAGCAGTACTTC	CAISDPLAGATYEQYF
TRBV20-1	.	TRBJ2-2	.	TGCAGTGCTAGACCCCTGCAAAACACCGGGGAGCTGTTTTTT	CSARPLQNTGELFF
TRBV23-1	.	TRBJ1-5	.	TGCGCCAGCAGTCGGCACAATAGCAATCAGCCCCAGCATTTT	CASSRHNSNQPQHF
TRBV6-6	.	TRBJ2-7	.	TGTGCCATCAAGGACAGCTCCTACGAGCAGTACTTC	CAIKDSSYEQYF
TRBV12-3/TRBV12-4	.	TRBJ1-6	.	TGTGCCAGCAGTATCAGCGAGTCCTATAATTCACCCCTCCACTTT	CASSISESYNSPLHF
TRBV28	.	TRBJ2-5	.	TGTGCCAGCAGTTCGGGGCCCCCTAAGATCCAAGAGACCCAGTACTTC	CASSSGPPKIQETQYF
TRBV12-3/TRBV12-4	.	TRBJ2-7	.	TGTGCCAGCAGCCATTTACTAGCCTCAAACTACGAGCAGTACTTC	CASSHLLASNYEQYF
TRBV29-1	.	TRBJ2-7	TRBD1	TGCAGCGTTGAAGGGTCGGTGGCGGGACAGGGGTCCTACGAGCAGTACTTC	CSVEGSVAGQGSYEQYF
TRBV20-1	many	TRBJ2-3	TRBD2	TGCAGTGCCGGGACTAGCGGCCTTGCTGGAGATACGCAGTATTTT	CSAGTSGLAGDTQYF
TRBV20-1	few	TRBJ2-7	TRBD1	TGCAGTGCTATGGGACAGGGACGGTACGAGCAGTACTTC	CSAMGQGRYEQYF
TRBV28	.	TRBJ2-7	.	TGTGCCAGCAGTTCTACAGCAGTGCACTCCTACGAGCAGTACTTC	CASSSTAVHSYEQYF
TRBV5-1	.	TRBJ2-3	.	TGCGCCAGCAGGATTAGCACAGATACGCAGTATTTT	CASRISTDTQYF
TRBV7-2	.	TRBJ2-7	TRBD2	TGTGCCAGCAGCTCTTTAGCGGGCGGAGACTACGAGCAGTACTTC	CASSSLAGGDYEQYF
TRBV4-1	.	TRBJ2-1	.	TGCGCCAGCAGCCAAGTCCTCGGGGTGGGGGGGGCGCTTTACAATGAGCAGTTCTTC	CASSQVLGVGGALYNEQFF
TRBV4-3	.	TRBJ2-5	.	TGCGCCAGCAGCCAAGATTTTGTGGGGGGGCCCCAGACCCAGTACTTC	CASSQDFVGGPQTQYF
TRBV27	many	TRBJ2-4	.	TGTGCCAGCAGTTTGGGGGGGCCCAAAAACATTCAGTACTTC	CASSLGGPKNIQYF
TRBV2	many	TRBJ1-2	.	TGTGCCAGCAGTGAGAATGGCTACACCTTC	CASSENGYTF
TRBV9	many	TRBJ1-6	.	TGTGCCAGCAGCGTAGGCGATTCACCCCTCCACTTT	CASSVGDSPLHF
TRBV4-3	few	TRBJ2-7	.	TGCGCCAGCAGCCAAGATCAGGACAGAGACTACGAGCAGTACTTC	CASSQDQDRDYEQYF
TRBV5-6	few	TRBJ2-7	TRBD1	TGTGCCAGCAGTGGGACAGGGCCCGAGCAGTACTTC	CASSGTGPEQYF
TRBV20-1	few	TRBJ2-4	.	TGCAGTGCGTTGGAGGAAAACATTCAGTACTTC	CSALEENIQYF
TRBV20-1	few	TRBJ2-2	.	TGCAGTGCCACCTCAGGCCCGCGGACCGGGGAGCTGTTTTTT	CSATSGPRTGELFF
TRBV25-1	few	TRBJ2-7	.	TGTGCCAGCAGTGATGACAGGACCTACGAGCAGTACTTC	CASSDDRTYEQYF
TRBV5-6	.	TRBJ2-1	.	TGTGCCAGCAGCGCGGCCGTGATCAGGGAGCATGAGCAGTTCTTC	CASSAAVIREHEQFF
TRBV28	few	TRBJ2-1	.	TGTGCCAGCATGACCTATGGAGGGCAGTTCTTC	CASMTYGGQFF
TRBV4-2	.	TRBJ2-2	.	TGTGCCAGCAGCCCGACGTCGGACAAGTTCGCGAACACCGGGGAGCTGTTTTTT	CASSPTSDKFANTGELFF
TRBV5-1	.	TRBJ1-1	.	TGCGCCAGCAGCGGCCCCACAGGGCCTGAAGCTTTCTTT	CASSGPTGPEAFF
TRBV5-1	many	TRBJ1-2	TRBD1	TGTGCCAGCTCTTTGGACAGGGATTATGGCTACACCTTC	CASSLDRDYGYTF
TRBV5-1	once	TRBJ2-7	.	TGCGCCAGCAGCTTGGAATTTCGGACGAACAACTACGAGCAGTACTTC	CASSLEFRTNNYEQYF
TRBV24-1	.	TRBJ2-7	.	TGTGCCACCAGTGACGGGAGTTCCTACGAGCAGTACTTC	CATSDGSSYEQYF
TRBV28	.	TRBJ2-1	.	TGTGCCAGCAGTTCCGCGACTAGCTACAATGAGCAGTTCTTC	CASSSATSYNEQFF
TRBV4-2	.	TRBJ2-4	.	TGTGCCAGCAGCCAAGAGATGGGAGTGGGAAACATTCAGTACTTC	CASSQEMGVGNIQYF